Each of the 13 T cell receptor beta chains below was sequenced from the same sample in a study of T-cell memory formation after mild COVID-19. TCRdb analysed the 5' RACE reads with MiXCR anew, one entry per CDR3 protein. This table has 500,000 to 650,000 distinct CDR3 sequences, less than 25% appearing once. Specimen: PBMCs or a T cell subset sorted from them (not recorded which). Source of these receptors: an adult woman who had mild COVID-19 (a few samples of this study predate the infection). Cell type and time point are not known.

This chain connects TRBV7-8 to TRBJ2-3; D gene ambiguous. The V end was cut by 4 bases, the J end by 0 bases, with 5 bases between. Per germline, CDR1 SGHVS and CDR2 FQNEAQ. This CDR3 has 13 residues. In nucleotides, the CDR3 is TGTGCCAGCAGCTATTTCAGCACAGATACGCAGTATTTT. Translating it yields CASSYFSTDTQYF.

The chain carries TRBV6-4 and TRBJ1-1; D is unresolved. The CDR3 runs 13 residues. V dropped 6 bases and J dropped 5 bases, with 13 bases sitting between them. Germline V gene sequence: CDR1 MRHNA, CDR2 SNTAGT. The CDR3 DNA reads TGTGCCAGCAGCCGAGAAGGTGGAACTGAAGCTTTCTTT. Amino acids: CASSREGGTEAFF.

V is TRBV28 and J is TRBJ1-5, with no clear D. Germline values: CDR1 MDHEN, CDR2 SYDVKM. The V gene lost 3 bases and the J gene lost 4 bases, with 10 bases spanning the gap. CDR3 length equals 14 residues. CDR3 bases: TGTGCCAGCAGTTTCTCCCCTGAGAATCAGCCCCAGCATTTT. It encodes CASSFSPENQPQHF.

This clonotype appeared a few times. The CDR3 here is CSAGKAGHYGYTF. The CDR3 DNA sequence: TGCAGTGCTGGAAAGGCGGGGCACTATGGCTACACCTTC. V gene TRBV20-1 combines with J gene TRBJ1-2; D possibly corresponds to TRBD1 (5 bases). Germline CDR1 DFQATT, CDR2 SNEGSKA (reference sequence). The V end was cut by 5 bases, the J end by 3 bases, with 13 bases between. The length of the CDR3 is 13 residues.

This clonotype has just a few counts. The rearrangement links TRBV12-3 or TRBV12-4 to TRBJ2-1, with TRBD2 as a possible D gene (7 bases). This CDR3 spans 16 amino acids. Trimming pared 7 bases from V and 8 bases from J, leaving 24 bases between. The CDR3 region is CASTRGGGISWDEQFF. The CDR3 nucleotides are TGTGCCAGCACCAGAGGGGGGGGCATATCGTGGGATGAGCAGTTCTTC.

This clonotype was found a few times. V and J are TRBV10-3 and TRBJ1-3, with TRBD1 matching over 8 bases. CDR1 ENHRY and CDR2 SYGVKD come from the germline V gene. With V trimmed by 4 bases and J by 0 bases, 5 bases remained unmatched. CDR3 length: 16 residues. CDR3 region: CAISGGTGLSGNTIYF. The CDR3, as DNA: TGTGCCATCAGTGGGGGGACAGGCCTCTCTGGAAACACCATATATTTT.

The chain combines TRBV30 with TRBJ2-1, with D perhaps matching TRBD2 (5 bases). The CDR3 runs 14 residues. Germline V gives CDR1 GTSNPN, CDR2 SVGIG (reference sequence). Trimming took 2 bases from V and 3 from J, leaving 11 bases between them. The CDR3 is CAWSTKRYYNEQFF. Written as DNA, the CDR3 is TGTGCCTGGAGTACTAAGCGGTACTACAATGAGCAGTTCTTC.

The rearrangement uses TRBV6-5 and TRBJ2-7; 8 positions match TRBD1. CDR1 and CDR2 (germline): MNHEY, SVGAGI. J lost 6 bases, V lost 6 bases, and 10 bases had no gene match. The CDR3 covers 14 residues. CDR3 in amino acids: CASSLGQGNGEQYF. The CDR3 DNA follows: TGTGCCAGCAGCCTAGGACAGGGCAACGGCGAGCAGTACTTC.

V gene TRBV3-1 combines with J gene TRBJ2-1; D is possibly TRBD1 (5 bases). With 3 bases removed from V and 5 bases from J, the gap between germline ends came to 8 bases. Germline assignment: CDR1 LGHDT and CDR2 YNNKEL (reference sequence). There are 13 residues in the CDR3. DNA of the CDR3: TGTGCCAGCAGCCAGCTGACAGACAATGAGCAGTTCTTC. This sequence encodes CASSQLTDNEQFF.

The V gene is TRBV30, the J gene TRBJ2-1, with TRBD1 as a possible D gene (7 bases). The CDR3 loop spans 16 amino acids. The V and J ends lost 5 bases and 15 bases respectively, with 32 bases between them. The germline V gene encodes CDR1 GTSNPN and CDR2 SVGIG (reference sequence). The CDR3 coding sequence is TGTGCCTGGCAAAGGAGGGGGCTGGTAGCGTGGTCGCGTTGGTTCTTC. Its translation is CAWQRRGLVAWSRWFF.

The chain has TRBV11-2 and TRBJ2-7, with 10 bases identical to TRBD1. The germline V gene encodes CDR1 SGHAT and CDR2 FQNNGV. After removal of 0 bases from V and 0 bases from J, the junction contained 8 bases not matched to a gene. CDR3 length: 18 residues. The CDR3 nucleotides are TGTGCCAGCAGCTTAGATAGATGGGGACAGGGGAGCTCCTACGAGCAGTACTTC. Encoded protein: CASSLDRWGQGSSYEQYF.

This chain's CDR3 is CASSLGGQGVLGEQFF. The CDR3 DNA reads as TGTGCCAGCAGCTTAGGAGGACAGGGGGTGCTTGGGGAGCAGTTCTTC. The genes are TRBV11-2 and TRBJ2-1; 10 bases are a match to TRBD1. The J segment lost 10 bases and the V segment lost 1 base, leaving 10 bases of the junction unmatched. The CDR3 runs to 16 residues. Germline-derived CDR1 and CDR2 are SGHAT and FQNNGV.

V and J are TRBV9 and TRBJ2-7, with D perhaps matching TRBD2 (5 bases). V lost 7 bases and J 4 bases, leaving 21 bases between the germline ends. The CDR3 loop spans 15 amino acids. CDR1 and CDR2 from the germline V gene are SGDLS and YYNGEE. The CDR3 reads CASAPGPAESYEQYF. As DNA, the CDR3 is TGTGCCAGCGCCCCCGGTCCAGCGGAGAGTTACGAGCAGTACTTC.